This TCR beta chain is from a study of regulatory and conventional T cells in RAG deficiency. Clones were read by immunoSEQ multiplex PCR, and TCRdb kept only the in-frame ones, dropping some. The table lists more than 7,000 clones, over 85% of them singletons. From germline, CDR1 is LGHNA and CDR2 YSLEER. The CDR3 has 15 residues. V was cut by 0 bases and J by 0 bases, with 6 bases left in between. Broader study findings: Other subsets showed about 10-fold reductions, but Treg unique TCR beta sequences fell roughly 90-fold in these patients. Sorted Omenn CD25-high CD127-low cells may not be bona fide Tregs. Omenn patients showed >80% Treg-Tconv overlap and shorter CDR3 lengths. Shannon entropy fell and Simpson indices rose in RAG-deficient patients.

On this clone: The antigen remains unidentified.

The sorted conventional CD4+ T cells were CD25-low and CD127-high, with genomic DNA sequenced. Sequencing was performed on CD4+ effector T cells sorted from blood. This clonotype was obtained from a human donor with RAG deficiency presenting as severe combined immunodeficiency. V gene TRBV4-3 combines with J gene TRBJ2-1; D uncertain. CDR3 coding DNA: TGCGCCAGCAGCCAAGACACCCTCTCCTACAATGAGCAGTTCTTC. Protein sequence: CASSQDTLSYNEQFF.